A selection of T cell receptor beta chains follows, all from one sample in a study of blood T cell repertoires in COVID-19. The table came from immunoSEQ multiplex PCR; TCRdb's copy has only in-frame clones and leaves some out. The data contain fewer than 65,000 clones, about 89% of them singletons. The specimen sequenced was peripheral blood. All receptors come from a man in his 60s with acute or convalescent COVID-19. Both conserved end residues are part of each CDR3. Fields, in order: clone size, D gene, J gene, V gene, CDR3 protein, CDR3 DNA. D genes are given only for firm matches. Rows give clone size only sometimes, using once, few, many, or a class for an expanded clone.

clone_size: -; d_call: TRBD2; j_call: TRBJ2-1; v_call: TRBV19; cdr3_aa: CASKSGGGASYNEQFF; cdr3_nt: TGTGCCAGTAAATCGGGGGGAGGGGCATCCTACAATGAGCAGTTCTTC
clone_size: once; d_call: -; j_call: TRBJ1-6; v_call: TRBV18; cdr3_aa: CASSPGADSPLHF; cdr3_nt: TGTGCCAGCTCACCCGGTGCTGATTCACCCCTCCACTTT
clone_size: -; d_call: -; j_call: TRBJ1-2; v_call: TRBV5-8; cdr3_aa: CASSSGLIRYGYTF; cdr3_nt: TGTGCCAGCAGCTCCGGGTTAATCCGCTATGGCTACACCTTC
clone_size: once; d_call: -; j_call: TRBJ1-1; v_call: TRBV25-1; cdr3_aa: CASSAQGYTEAFF; cdr3_nt: TGTGCCAGCAGTGCACAGGGTTACACTGAAGCTTTCTTT
clone_size: -; d_call: -; j_call: TRBJ1-1; v_call: TRBV5-4; cdr3_aa: CASSYRVTEAFF; cdr3_nt: TGTGCCAGCAGCTACAGGGTAACTGAAGCTTTCTTT
clone_size: -; d_call: -; j_call: TRBJ1-5; v_call: TRBV6-5; cdr3_aa: CASSYSGVPNQPQHF; cdr3_nt: TGTGCCAGCAGTTACTCCGGTGTTCCAAATCAGCCCCAGCATTTT
clone_size: once; d_call: -; j_call: TRBJ1-1; v_call: TRBV5-1; cdr3_aa: CASSLGQRYTMNTEAFF; cdr3_nt: TGCGCCAGCAGCTTGGGACAGCGCTATACCATGAACACTGAAGCTTTCTTT
clone_size: -; d_call: -; j_call: TRBJ2-3; v_call: TRBV19; cdr3_aa: CASSRFYSTDTQYF; cdr3_nt: TGTGCCAGTAGCAGGTTCTATTCCACAGATACGCAGTATTTT
clone_size: once; d_call: TRBD1; j_call: TRBJ1-4; v_call: TRBV9; cdr3_aa: CASSVQTGINEKLFF; cdr3_nt: TGTGCCAGCAGCGTGCAGACAGGGATTAATGAAAAACTGTTTTTT
clone_size: -; d_call: -; j_call: TRBJ2-2; v_call: TRBV5-8; cdr3_aa: CASSPVQYGELFF; cdr3_nt: TGTGCCAGCAGCCCTGTCCAGTACGGGGAGCTGTTTTTT